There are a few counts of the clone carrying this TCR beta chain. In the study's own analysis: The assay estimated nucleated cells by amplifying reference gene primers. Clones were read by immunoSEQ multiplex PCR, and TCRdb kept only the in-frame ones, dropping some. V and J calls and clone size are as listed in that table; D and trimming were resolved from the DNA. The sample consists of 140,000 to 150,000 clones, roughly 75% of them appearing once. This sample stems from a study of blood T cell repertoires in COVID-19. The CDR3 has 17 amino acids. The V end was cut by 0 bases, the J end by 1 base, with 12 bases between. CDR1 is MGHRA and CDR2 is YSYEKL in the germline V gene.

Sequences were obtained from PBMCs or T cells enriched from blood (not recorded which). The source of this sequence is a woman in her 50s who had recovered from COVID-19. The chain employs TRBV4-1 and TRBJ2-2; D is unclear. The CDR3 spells CASSQEGRPRNTGELFF. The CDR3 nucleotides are TGCGCCAGCAGCCAAGAAGGCCGACCTAGGAACACCGGGGAGCTGTTTTTT.